The rows below give T cell receptor beta chains drawn from one sample of a study of T cells expressing NK-cell markers. TCRdb derives one entry per CDR3 protein from the 5' RACE reads, leaving out DNA. The listing records around 470,000 distinct CDR3 sequences. Specimen: blood T cells: a sorted CD56 or NKG2C T cell subset, CD4+ or CD8+ T cells, or bulk PBMC T cells (not recorded which). The receptors were gathered from a woman between 45 and 60 years old in good health. Each CDR3 is given with its conserved first and last residue.

TRBJ2-3 | TRBV20-1 | CSARDAVRQSTQYF
TRBJ1-5 | TRBV12-3/TRBV12-4 | CASSLRGQGQPQHF
TRBJ2-2 | TRBV12-3/TRBV12-4 | CASKAALGAGELFF
TRBJ2-3 | TRBV18 | CASSPPIAGATDTQYF
TRBJ1-6 | TRBV5-1 | CASSVTGGENSPLHF
TRBJ2-7 | TRBV5-1 | CASSIPQDRNEQYF
TRBJ1-6 | TRBV29-1 | CSVRIMGETLHF
TRBJ2-2 | TRBV6-6 | CASSPGTGVNTGELFF
TRBJ1-4 | TRBV7-8 | CASSFLGLGEKLFF
TRBJ1-5 | TRBV6-5 | CASSKTGDQPQHF
TRBJ2-1 | TRBV10-3 | CAISGRLAGAINEQFF
TRBJ2-7 | TRBV5-1 | CASSFPGASGSYEQYF
TRBJ2-5 | TRBV12-3/TRBV12-4 | CASSLHSGSFQETQYF
TRBJ2-1 | TRBV5-1 | CASTLEGPNSYNEQFF
TRBJ2-1 | TRBV7-2 | CASSSKGGSEQFF
TRBJ2-7 | TRBV4-2 | CASSQASGSYEQYF
TRBJ2-3 | TRBV20-1 | CSARVAGGQLDTQYF
TRBJ1-5 | TRBV3-1 | CASSQESGTWGNQPQHF
TRBJ1-5 | TRBV7-8 | CASNKDWSNQPQHF
TRBJ2-1 | TRBV5-1 | CASSFSSGTPRGEQFF
TRBJ2-5 | TRBV7-2 | CASSPQGVTQETQYF
TRBJ1-1 | TRBV11-3 | CASSETGQGTAFF
TRBJ1-5 | TRBV5-5 | CASSPIQTGKGQPQHF
TRBJ2-1 | TRBV5-1 | CASSTRTALEGGTYNEQFF
TRBJ2-1 | TRBV20-1 | CSAVLRRTYNEQFF
TRBJ2-1 | TRBV4-2 | CASSQVSVSEQFF
TRBJ1-2 | TRBV29-1 | CSVEDRHSNYGYTF
TRBJ2-5 | TRBV29-1 | CSVRSGFETQYF
TRBJ2-1 | TRBV15 | CATKPSFYNEQFF
TRBJ2-7 | TRBV5-5 | CASSLRGTPGQYF
TRBJ1-1 | TRBV28 | CASSFGLGSGTEAFF
TRBJ2-3 | TRBV11-2 | CASSSRLRGDTQYF
TRBJ2-1 | TRBV12-3/TRBV12-4 | CAGREPFYNEQFF
TRBJ2-5 | TRBV29-1 | CSGGREGGTQYF
TRBJ1-2 | TRBV6-5 | CASSPVRPIRGNYGYTF
TRBJ1-1 | TRBV5-1 | CASSLGEEVEAFF
TRBJ1-6 | TRBV6-1 | CASSDRDSNNSPLHF
TRBJ1-3 | TRBV25-1 | CASKGNGSGNTIYF
TRBJ1-1 | TRBV6-1 | CASSDWAEAFF
TRBJ1-4 | TRBV19 | CASSARQAYNEKLFF
TRBJ1-1 | TRBV4-1 | CASVRTGARSGTEAFF
TRBJ2-2 | TRBV12-3/TRBV12-4 | CASSTGGTTTGELFF